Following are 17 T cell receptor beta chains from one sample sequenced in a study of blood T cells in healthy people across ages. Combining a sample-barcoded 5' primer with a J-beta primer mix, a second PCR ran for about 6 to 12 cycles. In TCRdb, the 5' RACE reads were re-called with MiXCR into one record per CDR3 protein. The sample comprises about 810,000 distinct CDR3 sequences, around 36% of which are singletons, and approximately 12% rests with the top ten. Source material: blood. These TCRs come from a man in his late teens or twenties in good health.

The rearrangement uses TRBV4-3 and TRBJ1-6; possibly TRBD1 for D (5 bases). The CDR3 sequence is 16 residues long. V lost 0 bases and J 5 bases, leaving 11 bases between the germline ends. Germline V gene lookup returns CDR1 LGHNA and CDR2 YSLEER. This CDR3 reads CASSQEVTGDNSPLHF. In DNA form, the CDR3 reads TGCGCCAGCAGCCAAGAGGTAACAGGAGATAATTCACCCCTCCACTTT.

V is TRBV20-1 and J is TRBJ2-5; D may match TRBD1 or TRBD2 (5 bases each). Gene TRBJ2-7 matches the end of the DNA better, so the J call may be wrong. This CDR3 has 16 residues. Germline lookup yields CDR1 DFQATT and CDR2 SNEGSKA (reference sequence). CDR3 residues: CSARPGEQGDIYEQYF. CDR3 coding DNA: TGCAGTGCTAGGCCCGGCGAGCAGGGAGATATTTACGAGCAGTACTTC.

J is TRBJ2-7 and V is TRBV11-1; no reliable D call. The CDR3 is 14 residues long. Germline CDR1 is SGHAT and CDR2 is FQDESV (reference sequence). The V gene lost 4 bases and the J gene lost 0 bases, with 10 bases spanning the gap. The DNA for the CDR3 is TGTGCCAGCAGCTCGGACCCCCACTCCTACGAGCAGTACTTC. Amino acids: CASSSDPHSYEQYF. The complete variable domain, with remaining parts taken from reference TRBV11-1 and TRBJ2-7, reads EAEVAQSPRYKITEKSQAVAFWCDPISGHATLYWYRQILGQGPELLVQFQDESVVDDSQLPKDRFSAERLKGVDSTLKIQPAELGDSAMYLCASSSDPHSYEQYFGPGTRLTVT.

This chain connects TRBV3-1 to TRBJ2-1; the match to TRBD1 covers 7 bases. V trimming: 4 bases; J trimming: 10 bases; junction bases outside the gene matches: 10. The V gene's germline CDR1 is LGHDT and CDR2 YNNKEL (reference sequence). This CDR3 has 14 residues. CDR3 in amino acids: CASSRSDRSREQFF. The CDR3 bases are TGTGCCAGCAGCCGGTCGGACAGGTCGAGGGAGCAGTTCTTC.

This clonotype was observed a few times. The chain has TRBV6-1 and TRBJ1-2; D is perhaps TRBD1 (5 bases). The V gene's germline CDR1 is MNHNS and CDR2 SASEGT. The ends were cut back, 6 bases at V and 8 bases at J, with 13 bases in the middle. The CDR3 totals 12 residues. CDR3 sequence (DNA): TGTGCCAGCAGGCAGGCCCAGGGAGGCTACACCTTC. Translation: CASRQAQGGYTF.

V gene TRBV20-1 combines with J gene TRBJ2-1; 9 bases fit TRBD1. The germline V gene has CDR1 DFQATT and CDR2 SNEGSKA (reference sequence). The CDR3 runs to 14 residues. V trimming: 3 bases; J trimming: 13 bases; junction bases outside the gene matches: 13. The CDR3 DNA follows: TGCAGTGCTAGGGCGGGACAGGGAAAAGAGACCCAGTTCTTC. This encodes CSARAGQGKETQFF.

CDR3 DNA sequence: TGCGCCAGCAGCATGGGGGAAAGAAATAGCTCCTACAATGAGCAGTTCTTC. Its translation is CASSMGERNSSYNEQFF. V is TRBV5-1 and J is TRBJ2-1; perhaps D is TRBD1 or TRBD2 (5 bases each). The CDR3 runs 17 residues. Looked up from germline, CDR1 is SGHRS and CDR2 is YFSETQ. Trimming took off 4 bases at V and 0 bases at J, with 17 bases between the two ends.

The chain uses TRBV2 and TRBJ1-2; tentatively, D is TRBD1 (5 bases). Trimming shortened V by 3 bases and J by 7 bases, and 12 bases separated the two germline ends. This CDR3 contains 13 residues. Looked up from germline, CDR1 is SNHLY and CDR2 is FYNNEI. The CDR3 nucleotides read TGTGCCAGCAGTGACGGGGCAGCCCCTGGCTACACCTTC. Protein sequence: CASSDGAAPGYTF.

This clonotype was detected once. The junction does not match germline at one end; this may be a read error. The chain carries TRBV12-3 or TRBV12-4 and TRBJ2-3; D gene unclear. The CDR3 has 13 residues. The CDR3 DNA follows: TGTGCCAGCCGTTTTGGCAGAGCAGATACGCAGTATTTT. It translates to CASRFGRADTQYF.

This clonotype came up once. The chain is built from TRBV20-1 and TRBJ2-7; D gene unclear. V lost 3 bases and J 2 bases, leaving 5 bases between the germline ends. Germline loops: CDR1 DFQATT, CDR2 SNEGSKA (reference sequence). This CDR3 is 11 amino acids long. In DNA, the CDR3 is TGCAGTGCTAGTAGCCCCTACGAGCAGTACTTC. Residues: CSASSPYEQYF.

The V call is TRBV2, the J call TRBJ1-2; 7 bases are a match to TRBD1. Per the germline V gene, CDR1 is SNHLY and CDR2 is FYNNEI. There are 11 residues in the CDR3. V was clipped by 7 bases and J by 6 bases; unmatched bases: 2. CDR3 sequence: CASNTGDGYTF. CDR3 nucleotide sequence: TGTGCCAGCAATACAGGGGATGGCTACACCTTC.

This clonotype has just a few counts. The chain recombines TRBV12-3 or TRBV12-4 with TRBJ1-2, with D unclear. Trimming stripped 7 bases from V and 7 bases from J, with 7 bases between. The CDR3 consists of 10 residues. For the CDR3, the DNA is TGTGCCAGCACGGGTCCTGGCTACACCTTC. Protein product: CASTGPGYTF.

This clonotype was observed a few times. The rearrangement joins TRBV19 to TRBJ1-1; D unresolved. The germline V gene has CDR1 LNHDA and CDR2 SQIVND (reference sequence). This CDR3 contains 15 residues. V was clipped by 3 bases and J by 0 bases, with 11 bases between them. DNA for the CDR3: TGTGCCAGTAGTATTTACCCAGACCTGAACACTGAAGCTTTCTTT. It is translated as CASSIYPDLNTEAFF. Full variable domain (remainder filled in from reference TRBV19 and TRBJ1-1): DGGITQSPKYLFRKEGQNVTLSCEQNLNHDAMYWYRQDPGQGLRLIYYSQIVNDFQKGDIAEGYSVSREKKESFPLTVTSAQKNPTAFYLCASSIYPDLNTEAFFGQGTRLTVV.

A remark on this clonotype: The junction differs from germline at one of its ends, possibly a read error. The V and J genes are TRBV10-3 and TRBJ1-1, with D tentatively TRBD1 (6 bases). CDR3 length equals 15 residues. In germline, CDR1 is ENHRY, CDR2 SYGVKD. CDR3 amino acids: CAFSDPTGPDTEAFF. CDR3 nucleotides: TGTGCCTTCAGTGACCCAACAGGGCCGGACACTGAAGCTTTCTTT.

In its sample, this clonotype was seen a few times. This CDR3 reads CASSLVVAGGAGANVLTF. In nucleotides, the CDR3 is TGTGCCAGCAGCTTAGTCGTAGCGGGTGGAGCTGGGGCCAACGTCCTGACTTTC. The chain employs TRBV7-9 and TRBJ2-6; 7 bases agree with TRBD2. V was clipped by 1 base and J by 2 bases; unmatched bases: 8. This CDR3 contains 18 residues. Germline lookup yields CDR1 SEHNR and CDR2 FQNEAQ (reference sequence). The full variable domain, its missing parts supplied by reference TRBV7-9 and TRBJ2-6, is DTGVSQNPRHKITKRGQNVTFRCDPISEHNRLYWYRQTLGQGPEFLTYFQNEAQLEKSRLLSDRFSAERPKGSFSTLEIQRTEQGDSAMYLCASSLVVAGGAGANVLTFGAGSRLTVL.

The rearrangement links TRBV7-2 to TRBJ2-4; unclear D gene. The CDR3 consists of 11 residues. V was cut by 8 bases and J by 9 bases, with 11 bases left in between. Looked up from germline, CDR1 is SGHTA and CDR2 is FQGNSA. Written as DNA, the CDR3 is TGTGCCAGCGGAGTAATGGGCATTCAGTACTTC. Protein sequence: CASGVMGIQYF.

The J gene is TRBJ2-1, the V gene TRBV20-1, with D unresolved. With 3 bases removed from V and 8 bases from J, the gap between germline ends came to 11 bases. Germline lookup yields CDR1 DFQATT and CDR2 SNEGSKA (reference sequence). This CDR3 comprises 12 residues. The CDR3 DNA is TGCAGTGCTAGCCGTACACGGGATGAGCAGTTCTTC. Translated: CSASRTRDEQFF.